The clone carrying this T cell receptor beta chain is a singleton in its sample. Its antigen is currently unknown. RNA extraction and reverse transcription yielded cDNA as sequencing template. TCRdb's table, derived via immunoSEQ multiplex PCR, lists solely in-frame clones and lacks some. The table records just over 150,000 clones, about three fifths of them present only once. CDR3 size: 13 residues. Germline CDR1 SNHLY, CDR2 FYNNEI. Between the trimmed V and J ends, which lost 6 bases and 3 bases, there was a span of 11 bases. The sample comes from a study of CD8+ T cells in alopecia areata. Overall study findings and caveats: Scalp sequencing captures resident alphabeta T cells of normal skin too.

Treatment reported: oral pan-JAK inhibitor, 5-10 mg twice daily. Sampling of alopecia areata patients yielded lesional scalp punch biopsies as well as peripheral blood. The chain has TRBV2 and TRBJ1-1; D gene uncertain. This clonotype was obtained from a human donor with alopecia areata. The sample here was CD4+ T cells sorted from blood, taken at week 4, from a patient treated with tofacitinib. CDR3 sequence: CASRGNPDTEAFF. CDR3 nucleotide sequence: TGTGCCAGCAGGGGGAATCCGGACACTGAAGCTTTCTTT.